These T cell receptor beta chains were read from a single sample in a study of radiation and T cells in renal cell carcinoma. The method was immunoSEQ multiplex PCR; TCRdb's version includes in-frame clones alone and lacks a portion of them. This repertoire shows tens of thousands of clones, roughly 80% found once; its top ten account for roughly a third. The sample consisted of blood, taken from a patient whose treatment included radiotherapy and nephrectomy. All receptors derive from a man aged 55 to 70 with renal cell carcinoma. Each CDR3 is given with its conserved first and last residue. A D gene is named only where the DNA matches it firmly. The size entry is marked missing in some rows and otherwise reads once, few, many or a size class.

>TRBJ1-2|TRBV10-3|TRBD1|-
TGTGCCATCAGCCCCGCGACAGGGGATGGCTACACCTTC
CAISPATGDGYTF
>TRBJ2-3|TRBV7-2|TRBD2|few
TGTGCCAGCAGCAGGCTAGCGGGAGGGCCAGATACGCAGTATTTT
CASSRLAGGPDTQYF
>TRBJ1-1|TRBV6-6|-|-
TGTGCCAGTCGGTACGGGGGCAGTACTGAAGCTTTCTTT
CASRYGGSTEAFF
>TRBJ2-7|TRBV19|TRBD2|once
TGTGCCAGTAGTCTCGGACTAGCGGGAGCCCGGTACGAGCAGTACTTC
CASSLGLAGARYEQYF
>TRBJ2-6|TRBV5-1|-|-
TGCGCCAGCAGCTTCTACCGGGCGCCTTCTGGGGCCAACGTCCTGACTTTC
CASSFYRAPSGANVLTF
>TRBJ2-7|TRBV7-3|TRBD1|-
TGTGCCAGCAGCCAAGACAGGGGTCAGCAGCAGTACTTC
CASSQDRGQQQYF
>TRBJ2-7|TRBV7-9|TRBD2|-
TGTGCCAGCAGCCCCTCTTCTAGCGGGGGTTACGAGCAGTACTTC
CASSPSSSGGYEQYF
>TRBJ1-1|TRBV5-1|-|-
TGCGCCAGCAGCGGGGAAGCCAGGGTTGGGACTGAAGCTTTCTTT
CASSGEARVGTEAFF
>TRBJ2-7|TRBV7-2|TRBD2|-
TGTGCCAGCAGACGGAGGACGGGCTGGACTAGCGCGGGGGAGCAGTACTTC
CASRRRTGWTSAGEQYF
>TRBJ2-1|TRBV6-5|TRBD2|-
TGTGCCAGCAGTTACTCGACTAGCGGACACAATGAGCAGTTCTTC
CASSYSTSGHNEQFF
>TRBJ2-3|TRBV6-1|TRBD1|-
TGTGCCAGCAGTGAACTCAGGGGGCAGGCAGATACGCAGTATTTT
CASSELRGQADTQYF
>TRBJ2-3|TRBV11-2|-|-
TGTGCCAGCAGCCGCGCGTCCGAAGATACGCAGTATTTT
CASSRASEDTQYF
>TRBJ2-2|TRBV5-1|-|-
TGCGCCAGCAGCGCCGAGGGGGGTAACACCGGGGAGCTGTTTTTT
CASSAEGGNTGELFF
>TRBJ2-7|TRBV5-1|TRBD1|-
TGCGCCAGCAGCCTAACCCCGGGACAGGGTTCGAAACTCGAGCAGTACTTC
CASSLTPGQGSKLEQYF
>TRBJ2-5|TRBV2|TRBD1|-
TGTGCCAGCAGCGTCGGGACAGGGGAACAAGAGACCCAGTACTTC
CASSVGTGEQETQYF
>TRBJ2-7|TRBV18|TRBD1|-
TGTGCCAGCTCGCCCCAGGGGGCTACTGGCTCCTACGAGCAGTACTTC
CASSPQGATGSYEQYF
>TRBJ2-3|TRBV7-9|TRBD2|few
TGTGCCAGCAGCTTAGCGTACGGGAGGGGCCAGTTGGATACGCAGTATTTT
CASSLAYGRGQLDTQYF
>TRBJ2-3|TRBV9|TRBD2|-
TGTGCCAGCAGCGGAGGGACTAGCGGGGGCACAGATACGCAGTATTTT
CASSGGTSGGTDTQYF
>TRBJ2-5|TRBV5-5|-|-
TGTGCCAGCAGCCCGGAAGGCCAGCAAATAGAGACCCAGTACTTC
CASSPEGQQIETQYF
>TRBJ2-1|TRBV5-1|TRBD1|few
TGCGCCAGCAGCTCGGGACAGGCCGACTACAATGAGCAGTTCTTC
CASSSGQADYNEQFF
>TRBJ2-1|TRBV20-1|TRBD2|-
TGCAGTGCTGGACTAGGAGGTGAGCAGTTCTTC
CSAGLGGEQFF
>TRBJ1-5|TRBV4-1|-|-
TGCGCCAGCAGCCAAGATTTTTATTCCAATCAGCCCCAGCATTTT
CASSQDFYSNQPQHF
>TRBJ1-6|TRBV2|-|-
TGTGCCAGCAGTGATGAGGGAAGGTCACCCCTCCACTTT
CASSDEGRSPLHF
>TRBJ2-2|TRBV18|-|-
TGTGCCAGCTCACCACTCCAGGGAAGAACCGGGGAGCTGTTTTTT
CASSPLQGRTGELFF
>TRBJ1-1|TRBV9|-|few
TGTGCCAGCAGCGCAGAACAGGGTCCCACTGAAGCTTTCTTT
CASSAEQGPTEAFF
>TRBJ2-1|TRBV28|-|-
TGTGCCAGCAGTTTCGGACACCCCAATGAGCAGTTCTTC
CASSFGHPNEQFF
>TRBJ1-6|TRBV6-6|TRBD1|-
TGTGCCAGCAGCCACGGCGTCGGACAGGGTAATTCACCCCTCCACTTT
CASSHGVGQGNSPLHF
>TRBJ1-3|TRBV7-2|-|-
TGTGCCAGCAGCTTAAACCCCAAAAACACCATATATTTT
CASSLNPKNTIYF
>TRBJ2-2|TRBV7-7|-|-
TGTGCCAGCAGCTTAGCCGGGAGTGGCACCGGGGAGCTGTTTTTT
CASSLAGSGTGELFF
>TRBJ1-5|TRBV27|-|-
TGTGCCAGCCGGCCTGGTGGGGGCAATCAGCCCCAGCATTTT
CASRPGGGNQPQHF
>TRBJ1-1|TRBV2|-|few
TGTGCCAGCAGTGAATGGGTCAGGACCCACACTGAAGCTTTCTTT
CASSEWVRTHTEAFF
>TRBJ2-7|TRBV7-2|TRBD2|-
TGTGCCAGCAGCTTCCAGGGACTAGCGGGAATGGATGAGCAGTACTTC
CASSFQGLAGMDEQYF
>TRBJ1-4|TRBV25-1|-|-
TGTGCCAGCAGCGGGGGACCCGGGGGGGAAAAACTGTTTTTT
CASSGGPGGEKLFF
>TRBJ1-4|TRBV30|-|once
TGTGCCTGGAGTTCTTTGGCCCAGGGAAATGGGAAGGAAAAACTGTTTTTT
CAWSSLAQGNGKEKLFF
>TRBJ1-2|TRBV11-2|-|-
TGTGCCAGCAGCTTAGCTAAAGGGTTCGTCTATGGCTACACCTTC
CASSLAKGFVYGYTF
>TRBJ2-7|TRBV27|-|-
TGTGCCAGCAGTCCCCACGGGGGGCTTTACGAGCAGTACTTC
CASSPHGGLYEQYF
>TRBJ2-7|TRBV7-2|TRBD2|-
TGTGCCAGCAGCTGGGGACTAGCGGATTACGAGCAGTACTTC
CASSWGLADYEQYF
>TRBJ2-7|TRBV4-1|TRBD1|-
TGCGCCAGCAGCCCGACCGGGACAGGGGCCTACGAGCAGTACTTC
CASSPTGTGAYEQYF
>TRBJ1-2|TRBV19|-|-
TGTGGAACGCGGGACTCATTCAGGGGCGGCAATGAGGGCTACACCTTC
CGTRDSFRGGNEGYTF
>TRBJ2-1|TRBV21-1|-|-
TGTGCCAGCAGCAAATTTGTAGCGGGAGGGCCTCTGGATGAGCAGTTCTTC
CASSKFVAGGPLDEQFF
>TRBJ1-1|TRBV11-2|-|once
TGTGCCAGCAGCTTAAGCAGGGCTTCTGCCAAGAACACTGAAGCTTTCTTT
CASSLSRASAKNTEAFF
>TRBJ1-4|TRBV7-2|TRBD1|-
TGTGCCAGCAGCTCTCGAGCTACAGGGGGGGGTGAAAAACTGTTTTTT
CASSSRATGGGEKLFF
>TRBJ1-3|TRBV5-6|TRBD1|-
TGTGCCAGCAGCCGGACAGGGTCCGCTGGAAACACCATATATTTT
CASSRTGSAGNTIYF
>TRBJ1-3|TRBV5-8|-|-
TGTGCCAGCAGCTTACAGGGTTCTGGAAACACCATATATTTT
CASSLQGSGNTIYF
>TRBJ2-2|TRBV14|-|-
TGTGCCAGCAGCCTAGCGATTGGGCAGGTGGACGGGGAGCTGTTTTTT
CASSLAIGQVDGELFF
>TRBJ1-1|TRBV9|-|-
TGTGCCAGCAGCGCCTCAGGGTTCACTGAAGCTTTCTTT
CASSASGFTEAFF
>TRBJ2-7|TRBV4-1|TRBD2|-
TGCGCCAGCAGCCAAGATATTCCGCGCCGGGGTAGCGGGAGCTACGAGCAGTACTTC
CASSQDIPRRGSGSYEQYF